The 27 T cell receptor beta chains listed next were all sequenced from one sample in a study of technical replicates of blood from a handful of donors. Produced via immunoSEQ multiplex PCR; TCRdb's table is partial and in-frame only. The profile shows tens of thousands of clones, just over 90% of them singletons. Sequencing was done on a sample of T cells isolated from PBMCs. The receptor source for this set is a human donor in good health.

A single count supports this clone. This chain links TRBV28 with TRBJ2-6, with a weak D call TRBD2 (6 bases). Germline values: CDR1 MDHEN, CDR2 SYDVKM. Trimming left V 5 bases short and J 0 bases short, with 20 bases between. This CDR3 is built from 19 residues. CDR3 coding DNA: TGTGCCAGCAGTCTGGACCGCGGGAATCCCTTCTCTGGGGCCAACGTCCTGACTTTC. The encoded protein is CASSLDRGNPFSGANVLTF.

J is TRBJ1-2 and V is TRBV15, with D perhaps matching TRBD1 (6 bases). Looked up from germline, CDR1 is LNHNV and CDR2 is YYDKDF (reference sequence). The CDR3 is 14 amino acids. V was clipped by 0 bases and J by 6 bases, with 11 bases between them. Here the CDR3 reads CATSRDSQGHGYTF. CDR3 DNA sequence: TGTGCCACCAGCAGAGATTCACAGGGCCATGGCTACACCTTC. Drawing the rest from reference TRBV15 and TRBJ1-2, the complete variable domain is DAMVIQNPRYQVTQFGKPVTLSCSQTLNHNVMYWYQQKSSQAPKLLFHYYDKDFNNEADTPDNFQSRRPNTSFCFLDIRSPGLGDTAMYLCATSRDSQGHGYTFGSGTRLTVV.

The V gene is TRBV21-1, the J gene TRBJ2-7; TRBD1, the D gene given by the table, was not confirmed from the DNA. TRBV21-1 is a pseudogene. The CDR3 extends over 14 amino acids. The CDR3 protein is CASSGRQGINEQYF. The CDR3 nucleotides are TGTGCCAGCAGCGGACGACAGGGGATCAACGAGCAGTACTTC.

This chain uses TRBV5-1 with TRBJ2-1; D possibly corresponds to TRBD1 (5 bases). The ends were cut back, 1 base at V and 6 bases at J, with 14 bases in the middle. The CDR3 runs 15 residues. Germline loops: CDR1 SGHRS, CDR2 YFSETQ. CDR3 amino acids: CASSLIGASPNEQFF. The CDR3 region has the DNA TGCGCCAGCAGCTTGATTGGGGCCTCCCCCAATGAGCAGTTCTTC.

This chain links TRBV14 with TRBJ2-3; 12 nucleotides agree with TRBD2. Unmatched junction bases numbered 5, after V lost 2 bases and J lost 5 bases. The CDR3 extends over 16 amino acids. Germline assignment: CDR1 SGHDN and CDR2 FVKESK. CDR3 amino acids: CASSQRTSGVRDTQYF. The CDR3 DNA follows: TGTGCCAGCAGCCAAAGGACTAGCGGGGTGCGAGATACGCAGTATTTT.

CDR3 amino acids: CASSGNRVFGYGYTF. CDR3 sequence (DNA): TGTGCCAGCAGTGGAAACAGGGTTTTTGGCTATGGCTACACCTTC. The gene calls are TRBV2 and TRBJ1-2; D perhaps matches TRBD1 (6 bases). V gave up 4 bases and J gave up 4 bases, with 16 bases separating them. There are 15 residues in the CDR3. CDR1 and CDR2 from the germline V gene are SNHLY and FYNNEI.

For this clone: The junction does not match germline at one end; this may be a read error. The rearrangement joins TRBV30 to TRBJ2-1; TRBD2 agrees at 8 bases. This CDR3 region has 16 residues. CDR1 and CDR2 from the germline V gene are GTSNPN and SVGIG (reference sequence). The CDR3 is CAGSGGTKSSYNEQFF. The CDR3 coding sequence is TGTGCCGGGAGCGGGGGAACTAAGTCCTCCTACAATGAGCAGTTCTTC. Supplemented by reference TRBV30 and TRBJ2-1, the full variable domain reads SQTIHQWPATLVQPVGSPLSLECTVEGTSNPNLYWYRQAAGRGLQLLFYSVGIGQISSEVPQNLSASRPQDRQFILSSKKLLLSDSGFYLCAGSGGTKSSYNEQFFGPGTRLTVL.

This clone was observed once. The genes are TRBV5-6 and TRBJ1-2; D gene unclear. V was cut by 0 bases and J by 2 bases, with 8 bases left in between. This CDR3 comprises 14 residues. CDR1 and CDR2 from the germline V gene are SGHDT and YYEEEE. The CDR3 DNA reads TGTGCCAGCAGCTTGGACAGCCAAAACTATGGCTACACCTTC. Protein product: CASSLDSQNYGYTF. Looking up the rest from reference TRBV5-6 and TRBJ1-2 gives the full variable domain: DAGVTQSPTHLIKTRGQQVTLRCSPKSGHDTVSWYQQALGQGPQFIFQYYEEEERQRGNFPDRFSGHQFPNYSSELNVNALLLGDSALYLCASSLDSQNYGYTFGSGTRLTVV.

The chain combines TRBV11-2 with TRBJ1-2; a possible D gene is TRBD1 (6 bases). The CDR3 loop spans 13 amino acids. Germline CDR1 and CDR2: SGHAT and FQNNGV. V was pared by 5 bases and J by 8 bases, with 15 bases between. DNA of the CDR3: TGTGCCAGCAGCCTACAGGGCCAAAGAGGCTACACCTTC. Protein product: CASSLQGQRGYTF.

The V and J genes are TRBV15 and TRBJ1-5, with D possibly being TRBD1 (6 bases). The CDR3 has 13 amino acids. Germline CDR1 and CDR2: LNHNV and YYDKDF (reference sequence). The ends were cut back, 6 bases at V and 4 bases at J, with 10 bases in the middle. The DNA for the CDR3 is TGTGCCACCAGGGACAGTTCAAATCAGCCCCAGCATTTT. Protein product: CATRDSSNQPQHF.

V usage is TRBV2 and J usage is TRBJ2-7; D may be TRBD2 (5 bases). The germline gives CDR1 SNHLY, CDR2 FYNNEI. Trimming removed 3 bases at V and 2 bases at J, with 8 bases between. The length of the CDR3 is 13 residues. CDR3 in amino acids: CASSDERAYEQYF. CDR3 sequence (DNA): TGTGCCAGCAGTGATGAGAGGGCCTACGAGCAGTACTTC.

This rearrangement joins TRBV5-6 to TRBJ2-5; D may be TRBD1 (5 bases). The V end was cut by 4 bases, the J end by 9 bases, with 10 bases between. Germline CDR1 reads SGHDT; CDR2 reads YYEEEE. This CDR3 is 11 amino acids long. CDR3 sequence reads: CASSRGHSQYF. The CDR3 DNA reads as TGTGCCAGCAGCCGAGGACATTCCCAGTACTTC. The full variable domain, its missing parts supplied by reference TRBV5-6 and TRBJ2-5, is DAGVTQSPTHLIKTRGQQVTLRCSPKSGHDTVSWYQQALGQGPQFIFQYYEEEERQRGNFPDRFSGHQFPNYSSELNVNALLLGDSALYLCASSRGHSQYFGPGTRLLVL.

CDR3 DNA: TGTGCCAGCAGTTACTCGGGCCAGGTTTTGAACACTGAAGCTTTCTTT. Protein: CASSYSGQVLNTEAFF. The V and J genes are TRBV6-5 and TRBJ1-1; no clear D. V was pared by 0 bases and J by 0 bases, with 11 bases between. CDR3 size: 16 residues. Germline V gene data show CDR1 as MNHEY and CDR2 as SVGAGI.

This clone was seen a few times. The chain carries TRBV2 and TRBJ1-1, with a weak D call TRBD1 (5 bases). V dropped 4 bases and J dropped 2 bases, with 14 bases sitting between them. CDR1 and CDR2 from the germline V gene are SNHLY and FYNNEI. This CDR3 has 15 residues. The CDR3 DNA follows: TGTGCCAGCAGTGTCCAACGGGGGGGTAACACTGAAGCTTTCTTT. Protein: CASSVQRGGNTEAFF.

The V gene is TRBV10-3, the J gene TRBJ2-5; 7 bases align to TRBD1. V lost 4 bases, J lost 4 bases, and 12 bases stayed unmatched. The germline CDR1 and CDR2 sequences are ENHRY and SYGVKD. This CDR3 has 16 residues. CDR3 DNA sequence: TGTGCCATCAGTGTTGGAGGACAGGATAGAGGAGAGACCCAGTACTTC. Encoded protein: CAISVGGQDRGETQYF.

This chain connects TRBV14 to TRBJ1-2; 9 bases are a match to TRBD1. CDR3 size: 17 residues. The V segment lost 4 bases and the J segment 0 bases; nucleotides outside the gene matches: 9. The germline gives CDR1 SGHDN, CDR2 FVKESK. The DNA of the CDR3 is TGTGCCAGCAGCCGGACAGGGACAGGGTTAGCTAACTATGGCTACACCTTC. It translates to CASSRTGTGLANYGYTF.

The chain combines TRBV4-1 with TRBJ1-2; unclear D gene. This CDR3 region has 13 residues. V lost 2 bases, J lost 4 bases, and 8 bases lay in between. Germline V gene sequence: CDR1 MGHRA, CDR2 YSYEKL. The CDR3 reads CASSQSISYGYTF. In DNA form, the CDR3 reads TGCGCCAGCAGCCAATCCATTTCCTATGGCTACACCTTC.

The chain carries TRBV6-1 and TRBJ1-2, with D possibly TRBD1 on 6 matching bases. The CDR3 is made up of 16 amino acids. Germline CDR1 MNHNS, CDR2 SASEGT. Trimming removed 0 bases at V and 5 bases at J, with 16 bases between. In DNA form, the CDR3 reads TGTGCCAGCAGTGAAGCGCAGGGGATGGGCTCTTATGGCTACACCTTC. Protein: CASSEAQGMGSYGYTF.

V and J are TRBV27 and TRBJ2-1; the match to TRBD2 covers 7 bases. The germline CDR1 and CDR2 sequences are MNHEY and SMNVEV (reference sequence). V shed 5 bases and J 3 bases; nucleotides not matched to a gene: 7. This CDR3 has 15 amino acids. This chain's CDR3 is CASSVGRGFYNEQFF. The CDR3 DNA is TGTGCCAGCAGTGTAGGGCGGGGGTTCTACAATGAGCAGTTCTTC.

The chain couples TRBV6-1 to TRBJ2-5; 10 bases are a match to TRBD2. Germline CDR1 is MNHNS and CDR2 is SASEGT. This CDR3 has 14 residues. V gave up 7 bases and J gave up 4 bases; unmatched junction bases: 6. DNA for the CDR3: TGTGCCAGCAATCGACTAGCGGGCTTAGAGACCCAGTACTTC. Translation: CASNRLAGLETQYF.

J is TRBJ2-3 and V is TRBV27; the match to TRBD2 covers 9 bases. CDR1 is MNHEY, CDR2 SMNVEV, per germline (reference sequence). The CDR3 has 20 amino acids. J was trimmed by 6 bases and V by 4 bases; bases with no gene match: 23. This chain's CDR3 is CASSSIPPMELAGPRDTQYF. As DNA, the CDR3 is TGTGCCAGCAGTTCAATCCCCCCCATGGAGCTAGCGGGGCCAAGGGATACGCAGTATTTT.

CDR3: CAGRSETGAETEAFF. The CDR3 nucleotides read TGTGCAGGCAGGTCCGAGACAGGGGCGGAGACTGAAGCTTTCTTT. The chain recombines TRBV7-9 with TRBJ1-1; 8 bases are a match to TRBD1. The CDR3 runs 15 residues. The germline CDR1 and CDR2 sequences are SEHNR and FQNEAQ (reference sequence).

The V and J genes are TRBV7-9 and TRBJ2-1; TRBD2 aligns across 10 bases. The CDR3 extends over 18 amino acids. The germline V gene encodes CDR1 SEHNR and CDR2 FQNEAQ (reference sequence). With 5 bases clipped from V and 2 bases from J, the junction kept 12 bases outside the gene matches. CDR3: CASSQQQTSGRAYNEQFF. In DNA, the CDR3 is TGTGCCAGCAGCCAACAACAGACGAGCGGGAGGGCCTACAATGAGCAGTTCTTC.

The chain recombines TRBV6-1 with TRBJ2-7; D might be TRBD1 (6 bases). The V gene lost 3 bases and the J gene lost 0 bases, with 9 bases spanning the gap. Germline values: CDR1 MNHNS, CDR2 SASEGT. The CDR3 length is 14 residues. The DNA for the CDR3 is TGTGCCAGCAGTGAGGGGACATCCTCCTACGAGCAGTACTTC. Protein: CASSEGTSSYEQYF.

This clone showed up just once. V usage is TRBV28 and J usage is TRBJ2-7; D perhaps matches TRBD2 (6 bases). The CDR3 extends over 14 amino acids. Germline CDR1 and CDR2: MDHEN and SYDVKM. V shed 5 bases and J shed 0 bases, with 11 bases lying between them. The CDR3 protein is CASSPPGGSYEQYF. CDR3 nucleotide sequence: TGTGCCAGCAGTCCCCCCGGGGGCTCCTACGAGCAGTACTTC.

The chain carries TRBV27 and TRBJ2-7; the D gene is possibly TRBD2 (5 bases). Trimming cost V 6 bases and J 0 bases, with 18 bases left between them. Germline CDR1 MNHEY, CDR2 SMNVEV (reference sequence). The CDR3 totals 16 residues. The CDR3 DNA reads as TGTGCCAGCAGCCCTCCGGCGGGTTCCAGCTCCTACGAGCAGTACTTC. It translates to CASSPPAGSSSYEQYF.

DNA for the CDR3: TGTGCCAGTAGTCCCAGGGCCGGAAACACTGAAGCTTTCTTT. It specifies CASSPRAGNTEAFF. The J gene is TRBJ1-1, the V gene TRBV19; D may be TRBD1 (5 bases). Germline values: CDR1 LNHDA, CDR2 SQIVND (reference sequence). There are 14 residues in the CDR3. V lost 5 bases, J lost 2 bases, and 12 bases lay in between.